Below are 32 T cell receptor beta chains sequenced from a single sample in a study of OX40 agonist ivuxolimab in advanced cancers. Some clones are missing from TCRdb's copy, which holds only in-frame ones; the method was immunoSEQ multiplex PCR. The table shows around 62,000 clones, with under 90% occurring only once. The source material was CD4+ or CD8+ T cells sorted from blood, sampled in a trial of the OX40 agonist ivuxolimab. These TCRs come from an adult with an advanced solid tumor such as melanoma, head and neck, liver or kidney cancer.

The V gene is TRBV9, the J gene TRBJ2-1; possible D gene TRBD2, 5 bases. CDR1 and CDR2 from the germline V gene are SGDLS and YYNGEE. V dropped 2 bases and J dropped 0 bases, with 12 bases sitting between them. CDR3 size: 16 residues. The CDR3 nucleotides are TGTGCCAGCAGCGTCTACAGCGGAAGCTCCTACAATGAGCAGTTCTTC. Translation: CASSVYSGSSYNEQFF.

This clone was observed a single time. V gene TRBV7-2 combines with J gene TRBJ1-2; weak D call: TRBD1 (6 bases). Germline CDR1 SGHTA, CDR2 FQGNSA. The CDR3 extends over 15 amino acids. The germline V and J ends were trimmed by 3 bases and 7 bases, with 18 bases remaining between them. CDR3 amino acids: CASSLWPQGLSGYTF. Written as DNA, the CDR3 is TGTGCCAGCAGCTTGTGGCCCCAGGGGCTTAGTGGCTACACCTTC.

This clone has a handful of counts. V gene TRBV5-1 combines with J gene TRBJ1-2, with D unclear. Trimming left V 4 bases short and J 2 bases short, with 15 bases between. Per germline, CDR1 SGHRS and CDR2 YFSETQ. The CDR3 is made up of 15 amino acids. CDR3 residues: CASSPLDTFNYGYTF. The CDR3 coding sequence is TGCGCCAGCAGCCCCCTAGACACCTTCAACTATGGCTACACCTTC.

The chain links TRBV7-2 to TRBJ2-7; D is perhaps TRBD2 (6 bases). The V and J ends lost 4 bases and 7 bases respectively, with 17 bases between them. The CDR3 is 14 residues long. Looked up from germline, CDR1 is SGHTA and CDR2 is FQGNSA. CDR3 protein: CASSSSGGVGEQYF. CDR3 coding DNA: TGTGCCAGCAGCTCCTCAGGCGGGGTGGGGGAGCAGTACTTC.

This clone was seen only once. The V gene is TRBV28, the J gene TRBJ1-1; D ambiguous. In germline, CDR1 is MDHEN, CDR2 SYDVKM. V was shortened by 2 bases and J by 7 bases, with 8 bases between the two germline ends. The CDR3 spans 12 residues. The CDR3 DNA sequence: TGTGCCAGCAGTTTAAGTAACCGTGAAGCTTTCTTT. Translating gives CASSLSNREAFF.

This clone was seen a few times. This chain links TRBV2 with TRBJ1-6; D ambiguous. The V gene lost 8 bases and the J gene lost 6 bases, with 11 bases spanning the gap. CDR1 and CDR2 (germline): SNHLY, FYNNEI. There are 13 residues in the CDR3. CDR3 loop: CASSDEINSPLHF. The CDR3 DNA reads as TGTGCCAGCTCTGACGAGATTAATTCACCCCTCCACTTT. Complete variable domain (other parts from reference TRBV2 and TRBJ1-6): EPEVTQTPSHQVTQMGQEVILRCVPISNHLYFYWYRQILGQKVEFLVSFYNNEISEKSEIFDDQFSVERPDGSNFTLKIRSTKLEDSAMYFCASSDEINSPLHFGNGTRLTVT.

The CDR3 DNA follows: TGTGCCAGCAGAAACGTGGGCGGGGACAGGGAGACCCAGTACTTC. This codes for CASRNVGGDRETQYF. This sequence joins TRBV11-2 and TRBJ2-5; 8 nucleotides line up with TRBD1. With 6 bases clipped from V and 5 bases from J, the junction kept 11 bases outside the gene matches. There are 15 residues in the CDR3. Per the germline V gene, CDR1 is SGHAT and CDR2 is FQNNGV. The variable domain in full, completed from reference TRBV11-2 and TRBJ2-5, reads EAGVAQSPRYKIIEKRQSVAFWCNPISGHATLYWYQQILGQGPKLLIQFQNNGVVDDSQLPKDRFSAERLKGVDSTLKIQPAKLEDSAVYLCASRNVGGDRETQYFGPGTRLLVL.

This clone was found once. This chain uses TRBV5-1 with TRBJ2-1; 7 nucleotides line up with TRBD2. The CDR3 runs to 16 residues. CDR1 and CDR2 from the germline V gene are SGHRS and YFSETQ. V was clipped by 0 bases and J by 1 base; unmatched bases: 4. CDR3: CASSLGSSGSYNEQFF. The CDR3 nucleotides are TGCGCCAGCAGCTTGGGTTCTAGCGGATCCTACAATGAGCAGTTCTTC.

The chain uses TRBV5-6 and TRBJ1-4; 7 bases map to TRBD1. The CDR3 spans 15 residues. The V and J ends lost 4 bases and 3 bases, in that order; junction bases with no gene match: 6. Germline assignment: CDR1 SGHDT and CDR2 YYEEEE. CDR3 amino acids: CASSKMTGSNEKLFF. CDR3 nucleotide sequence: TGTGCCAGCAGCAAGATGACAGGGTCTAATGAAAAACTGTTTTTT.

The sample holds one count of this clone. The CDR3 DNA sequence: TGTGCCAGCAGCTTACAGGGGGCGAACACCGGGGAGCTGTTTTTT. This encodes CASSLQGANTGELFF. The chain employs TRBV7-2 and TRBJ2-2; 7 bases match TRBD1. This CDR3 has 15 residues. From germline, CDR1 is SGHTA and CDR2 FQGNSA. Unmatched junction bases numbered 0, after V lost 2 bases and J lost 0 bases.

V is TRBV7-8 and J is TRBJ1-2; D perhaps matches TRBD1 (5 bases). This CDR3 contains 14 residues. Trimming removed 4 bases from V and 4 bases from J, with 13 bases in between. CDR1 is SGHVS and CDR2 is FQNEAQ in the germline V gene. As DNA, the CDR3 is TGTGCCAGCAGCTCCCGGGGGGGGGTCTATGGCTACACCTTC. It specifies CASSSRGGVYGYTF.

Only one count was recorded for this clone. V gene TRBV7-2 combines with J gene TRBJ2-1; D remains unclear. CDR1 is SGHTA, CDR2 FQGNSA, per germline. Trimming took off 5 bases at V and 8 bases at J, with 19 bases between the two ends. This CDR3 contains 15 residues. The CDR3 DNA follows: TGTGCCAGCAGCACTCGACATCAGCCTACCCATGAGCAGTTCTTC. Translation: CASSTRHQPTHEQFF.

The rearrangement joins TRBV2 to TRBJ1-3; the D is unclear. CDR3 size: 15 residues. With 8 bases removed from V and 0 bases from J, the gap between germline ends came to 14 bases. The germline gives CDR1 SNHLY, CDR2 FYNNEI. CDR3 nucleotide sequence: TGTGCCAGCGGAGCATCTGCCCTCTCTGGAAACACCATATATTTT. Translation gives CASGASALSGNTIYF. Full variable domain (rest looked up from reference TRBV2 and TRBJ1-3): EPEVTQTPSHQVTQMGQEVILRCVPISNHLYFYWYRQILGQKVEFLVSFYNNEISEKSEIFDDQFSVERPDGSNFTLKIRSTKLEDSAMYFCASGASALSGNTIYFGEGSWLTVV.

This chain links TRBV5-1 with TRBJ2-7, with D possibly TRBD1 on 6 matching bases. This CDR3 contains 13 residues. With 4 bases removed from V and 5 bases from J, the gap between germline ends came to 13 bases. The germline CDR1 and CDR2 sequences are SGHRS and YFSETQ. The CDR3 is CASSPGHRDEQYF. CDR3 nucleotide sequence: TGCGCCAGCAGCCCGGGACATCGGGACGAGCAGTACTTC.

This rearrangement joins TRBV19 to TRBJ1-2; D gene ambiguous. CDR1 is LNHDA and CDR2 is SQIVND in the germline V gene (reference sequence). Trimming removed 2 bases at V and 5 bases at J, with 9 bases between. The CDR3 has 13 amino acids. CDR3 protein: CASSITAGYGYTF. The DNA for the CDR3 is TGTGCCAGTAGTATAACAGCAGGATATGGCTACACCTTC. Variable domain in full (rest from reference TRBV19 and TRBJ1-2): DGGITQSPKYLFRKEGQNVTLSCEQNLNHDAMYWYRQDPGQGLRLIYYSQIVNDFQKGDIAEGYSVSREKKESFPLTVTSAQKNPTAFYLCASSITAGYGYTFGSGTRLTVV.

CDR3 sequence reads: CASSFPGLAGGPGDTQYF. The CDR3 DNA follows: TGTGCCAGCAGCTTTCCGGGACTAGCGGGGGGGCCGGGTGATACGCAGTATTTT. V and J are TRBV7-2 and TRBJ2-3, with 16 bases identical to TRBD2. The CDR3 length is 18 residues. J was trimmed by 6 bases and V by 3 bases; bases with no gene match: 9. Germline V lookup: CDR1 SGHTA, CDR2 FQGNSA.

CDR3 coding DNA: TGTGCCATCAGTGCGACAGGGCGGAACACCGGGGAGCTGTTTTTT. The encoded protein is CAISATGRNTGELFF. The chain employs TRBV10-3 and TRBJ2-2, with 7 bases fitting TRBD1. The ends lost 4 bases at V and 1 base at J; junction bases unmatched: 3. Germline V gene data show CDR1 as ENHRY and CDR2 as SYGVKD. The CDR3 is 15 residues long.

Here the CDR3 DNA reads TGCAGCGCGGGGACAGGGGAGAACACAGATACGCAGTATTTT. It specifies CSAGTGENTDTQYF. V is TRBV29-1 and J is TRBJ2-3; 10 nucleotides match TRBD1. Trimming cost V 7 bases and J 2 bases; bases outside gene matches: 6. This CDR3 has 14 residues. Looked up from germline, CDR1 is SQVTM and CDR2 is ANQGSEA.

The CDR3 nucleotides are TGCGCCAGCAGCCAAGAGCGGGCTAGCGGACGGTACAATGAGCAGTTCTTC. Protein: CASSQERASGRYNEQFF. This sequence joins TRBV4-3 and TRBJ2-1; 7 bases line up with TRBD2. J lost 4 bases, V lost 0 bases, and 9 bases had no gene match. This CDR3 has 17 residues. Germline CDR1 and CDR2: LGHNA and YSLEER.

CDR3 sequence (DNA): TGTGCCAGTAACGCGGCTTGGTCGGATGGCTACACCTTC. This gives the protein CASNAAWSDGYTF. This chain links TRBV19 with TRBJ1-2; D not certain. In germline, CDR1 is LNHDA, CDR2 SQIVND (reference sequence). CDR3 length: 13 amino acids. Trimming took off 7 bases at V and 6 bases at J, with 15 bases between the two ends.

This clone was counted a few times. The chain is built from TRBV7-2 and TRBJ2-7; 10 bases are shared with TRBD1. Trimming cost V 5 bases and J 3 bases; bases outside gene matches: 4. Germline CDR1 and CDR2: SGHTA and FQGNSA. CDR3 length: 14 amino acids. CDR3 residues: CASSAGQGLYEQYF. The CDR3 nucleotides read TGTGCCAGCAGCGCGGGACAGGGGCTCTACGAGCAGTACTTC.

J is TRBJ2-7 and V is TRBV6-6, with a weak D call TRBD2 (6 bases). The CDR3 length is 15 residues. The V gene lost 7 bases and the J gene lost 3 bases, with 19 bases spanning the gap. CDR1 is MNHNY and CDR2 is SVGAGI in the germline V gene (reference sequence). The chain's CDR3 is CASTYSRGGDYEQYF. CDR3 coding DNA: TGTGCCAGCACTTATTCCCGGGGCGGGGACTACGAGCAGTACTTC.

The CDR3 DNA follows: TGTGCCAGCAGCTTAGCGGGGGGATACCCGGGTGTCTACACCTTC. Translating gives CASSLAGGYPGVYTF. This chain links TRBV7-2 with TRBJ1-2, with D perhaps matching TRBD1 (5 bases). Trimming pared 0 bases from V and 10 bases from J, leaving 18 bases between. The CDR3 is 15 residues long. The germline CDR1 and CDR2 sequences are SGHTA and FQGNSA. Complete variable domain (other parts from reference TRBV7-2 and TRBJ1-2): GAGVSQSPSNKVTEKGKDVELRCDPISGHTALYWYRQSLGQGLEFLIYFQGNSAPDKSGLPSDRFSAERTGGSVSTLTIQRTQQEDSAVYLCASSLAGGYPGVYTFGSGTRLTVV.

The CDR3 protein is CASSRPGQGASETQYF. The CDR3 DNA reads TGTGCCAGCAGCCGGCCGGGACAGGGGGCTTCCGAGACCCAGTACTTC. The J gene is TRBJ2-5, the V gene TRBV7-9, with 12 bases lining up with TRBD1. CDR1 SEHNR and CDR2 FQNEAQ come from the germline V gene (reference sequence). The CDR3 loop spans 16 amino acids. The ends lost 5 bases at V and 5 bases at J; junction bases unmatched: 9.

CDR3 coding DNA: TGTGCCAGCAGCTTAGGCGTTCACTCGCGAGAGACCCAGTACTTC. Amino acids: CASSLGVHSRETQYF. This chain links TRBV7-2 with TRBJ2-5; no definite D call. The V end was cut by 1 base, the J end by 4 bases, with 13 bases between. The germline V gene has CDR1 SGHTA and CDR2 FQGNSA. The CDR3 spans 15 residues.

CDR3 bases: TGTGCCATCAGTGGTCAGGGAATGGAAAAACTGTTTTTT. It yields the protein CAISGQGMEKLFF. The chain carries TRBV10-3 and TRBJ1-4, with D perhaps matching TRBD1 (5 bases). Between the trimmed V and J ends, which lost 4 bases and 8 bases, there was a span of 11 bases. There are 13 residues in the CDR3. Germline V gene lookup returns CDR1 ENHRY and CDR2 SYGVKD.

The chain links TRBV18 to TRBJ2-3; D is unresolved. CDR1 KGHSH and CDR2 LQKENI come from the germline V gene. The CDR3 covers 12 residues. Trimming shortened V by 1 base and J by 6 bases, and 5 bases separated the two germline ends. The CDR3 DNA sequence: TGTGCCAGCTCACCACGAGCCGATACGCAGTATTTT. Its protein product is CASSPRADTQYF.

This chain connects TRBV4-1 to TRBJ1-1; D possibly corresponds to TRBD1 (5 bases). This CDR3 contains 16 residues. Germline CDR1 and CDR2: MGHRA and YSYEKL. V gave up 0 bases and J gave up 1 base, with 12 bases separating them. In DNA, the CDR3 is TGCGCCAGCAGCCAAGAAGGGGAGGGCTGGAACACTGAAGCTTTCTTT. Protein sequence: CASSQEGEGWNTEAFF.

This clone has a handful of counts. CDR3 nucleotides: TGTGCCAGCGTTAAGGGGACAGGGGGTTGGACGAACACTGAAGCTTTCTTT. As protein: CASVKGTGGWTNTEAFF. The chain couples TRBV19 to TRBJ1-1, with 11 bases matching TRBD1. CDR1 is LNHDA and CDR2 is SQIVND in the germline V gene (reference sequence). The CDR3 extends over 17 amino acids. Trimming at V came to 9 bases and at J to 1 base, leaving 13 bases not matched to a gene.

In DNA, the CDR3 is TGTGCCAGCAGCCCCACGTGGGGGGGGACAGATACGCAGTATTTT. This sequence encodes CASSPTWGGTDTQYF. V usage is TRBV6-5 and J usage is TRBJ2-3; 7 bases are shared with TRBD2. In germline, CDR1 is MNHEY, CDR2 SVGAGI. The CDR3 is 15 residues long. The V gene end was trimmed by 6 bases and the J gene end by 3 bases; junction bases not matched to a gene: 9.

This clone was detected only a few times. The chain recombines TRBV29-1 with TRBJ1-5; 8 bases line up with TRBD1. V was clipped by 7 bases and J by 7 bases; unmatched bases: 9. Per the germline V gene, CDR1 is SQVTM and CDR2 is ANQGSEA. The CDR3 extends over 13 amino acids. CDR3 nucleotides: TGCAGCGCCGGACAGGGTTCGGGGCAGCCCCAGCATTTT. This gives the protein CSAGQGSGQPQHF.

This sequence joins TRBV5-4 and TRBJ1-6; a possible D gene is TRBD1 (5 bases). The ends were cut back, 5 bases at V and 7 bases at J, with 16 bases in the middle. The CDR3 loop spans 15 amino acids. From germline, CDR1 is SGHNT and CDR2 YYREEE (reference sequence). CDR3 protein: CASRRDLQGNSPLHF. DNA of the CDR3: TGTGCCAGCAGGCGGGACCTCCAAGGAAATTCACCCCTCCACTTT.